This TCR beta chain was captured by sequencing in a study of cytomegalovirus exposure and HLA in healthy donors. Trimming at V came to 10 bases and at J to 4 bases, leaving 14 bases not matched to a gene. Germline-derived CDR1 and CDR2 are MNHEY and SVGAGI. The CDR3 consists of 15 residues. Comment on this clone: Its antigen is unidentified.

This PCR relied on a set of 60 Vbeta primers and 13 Jbeta primers. This table comes from immunoSEQ multiplex PCR, and its TCRdb copy is limited to in-frame clones, with some not included. The data contain approximately 120,000 clones, about 10% of them seen just once; the ten biggest clones take up roughly 4.2%. General study points: Cytomegalovirus association was assigned to about 150 TCR beta chains.

Sequenced: PBMCs. The source is a woman in her late teens or twenties in good health and CMV-seropositive. The rearrangement joins TRBV6-5 to TRBJ2-3; 7 bases agree with TRBD1. The CDR3 sequence: CATQGDRRVADTQYF. For the CDR3, the DNA is TGTGCCACTCAGGGGGACCGAAGGGTCGCAGATACGCAGTATTTT.